This TCR beta chain was sequenced for a study of T cell responses to AZD1222 COVID-19 vaccine. The study's findings and limits: Baseline serology detected seropositivity in only a handful of AZD1222 recipients. White British ancestry dominated among donors, who included more females, and clonal diversity was possibly underestimated. Repertoires were obtained only post-peak T cell response.

Regarding this clone: Its cognate antigen is unknown.

Libraries were prepared by immunoSEQ multiplex PCR; TCRdb keeps only in-frame clonotypes and omits some of them. Of roughly 140,000 clones listed, almost 90% are singletons. In germline, CDR1 is LNHDA, CDR2 SQIVND (reference sequence). Between the trimmed V and J ends, which lost 7 bases and 1 base, there was a span of 10 bases. The CDR3 sequence is 13 residues long. The sample here was peripheral blood, taken 28 days after the second AZD1222 dose. V usage is TRBV19 and J usage is TRBJ1-1; D call uncertain. This sequence was found in an adult who received the AZD1222 COVID-19 vaccine. The chain's CDR3 is CASTSGPNTEAFF. The CDR3 DNA reads as TGTGCCAGTACCTCGGGTCCGAACACTGAAGCTTTCTTT.